This T cell receptor beta chain stems from a study of cytomegalovirus exposure and HLA in healthy donors. Method: immunoSEQ multiplex PCR; TCRdb's copy keeps in-frame clones and lacks some. The data hold under 130,000 clones, with about 85% observed a single time. V dropped 8 bases and J dropped 4 bases, with 7 bases sitting between them. The CDR3 consists of 11 residues. The germline V gene encodes CDR1 ENHRY and CDR2 SYGVKD. The sample taken for sequencing was PBMCs. This sequence was found in a young woman in good health and CMV-seropositive. The genes are TRBV10-3 and TRBJ2-3; D may be TRBD1 (5 bases). The CDR3 nucleotides read TGTGCCATCCAGGGTCCAGATACGCAGTATTTT. Encoded protein: CAIQGPDTQYF.